A single sample is the source of the 27 T cell receptor beta chains below, sequenced in a study of blood T cell repertoires in COVID-19. Clones were sequenced by immunoSEQ multiplex PCR, and TCRdb holds only the in-frame ones, with some missing. This sample carries some 100,000 clones, 81% of them seen once, and the ten largest clones take about 13%. Sequencing was carried out using peripheral blood. These receptors all stem from a human donor in a cohort sampled during active COVID-19.

J is TRBJ1-1 and V is TRBV10-2; D ambiguous. This CDR3 spans 11 amino acids. Trimming pared 2 bases from V and 7 bases from J, leaving 5 bases between. The germline gives CDR1 WSHSY, CDR2 SAAADI. CDR3 bases: TGCGCCAGCAGTGAGACAGTTGAAGCTTTCTTT. Translated: CASSETVEAFF.

The chain employs TRBV19 and TRBJ1-5, with 7 positions matching TRBD1. This CDR3 spans 16 amino acids. Germline CDR1 and CDR2: LNHDA and SQIVND (reference sequence). V shed 3 bases and J 6 bases; nucleotides not matched to a gene: 11. This chain's CDR3 is CASSIDRADQGQPQHF. The CDR3 region has the DNA TGTGCCAGTAGTATCGACAGGGCAGATCAAGGTCAGCCCCAGCATTTT.

The chain links TRBV5-1 to TRBJ1-1; TRBD1 matches at 8 bases. Trimming cost V 0 bases and J 4 bases; bases outside gene matches: 2. The CDR3 contains 14 residues. Germline V CDR1 and CDR2: SGHRS, YFSETQ. The CDR3: CASSLEQGVTEAFF. CDR3 nucleotides: TGCGCCAGCAGCTTGGAACAGGGGGTCACTGAAGCTTTCTTT.

The chain employs TRBV4-2 and TRBJ1-3; unclear D gene. Trimming cost V 1 base and J 2 bases, with 9 bases left between them. The CDR3 covers 15 residues. The V gene's germline CDR1 is LGHNA and CDR2 YNFKEQ. The chain's CDR3 is CASSQVAGPGNTIYF. CDR3 nucleotide sequence: TGTGCCAGCAGCCAAGTTGCCGGTCCTGGAAACACCATATATTTT.

V and J are TRBV6-6 and TRBJ1-5; 7 bases are shared with TRBD1. The V segment lost 6 bases and the J segment 3 bases; nucleotides outside the gene matches: 8. The CDR3 consists of 15 residues. Looked up from germline, CDR1 is MNHNY and CDR2 is SVGAGI (reference sequence). The CDR3 is CASRLRTGNNQPQHF. The CDR3 nucleotides are TGTGCCAGCAGACTCAGGACAGGTAACAATCAGCCCCAGCATTTT.

The rearrangement links TRBV2 to TRBJ1-2; TRBD1 might be the D (5 bases). Germline V gives CDR1 SNHLY, CDR2 FYNNEI. Trimming took off 6 bases at V and 4 bases at J, with 15 bases between the two ends. CDR3 length equals 14 residues. The CDR3 DNA reads TGTGCCAGCAGAGCAGGGCTTAGGATCTATGGCTACACCTTC. It yields the protein CASRAGLRIYGYTF.

The chain recombines TRBV15 with TRBJ2-7; no firm D call. Germline loops: CDR1 LNHNV, CDR2 YYDKDF (reference sequence). The V and J ends lost 5 bases and 5 bases respectively, with 13 bases between them. The CDR3 is 13 amino acids. Here the CDR3 DNA reads TGTGCCACCAGCTTAACGGCCGCGGACGAGCAGTACTTC. Protein product: CATSLTAADEQYF.

This clone occurred a few times. This chain connects TRBV18 to TRBJ2-2; 12 positions agree with TRBD2. Germline V gene sequence: CDR1 KGHSH, CDR2 LQKENI. With 9 bases clipped from V and 0 bases from J, the junction kept 5 bases outside the gene matches. The CDR3 is made up of 16 amino acids. The CDR3 bases are TGTGCCAGTTCGACTAGCGGGGGATCGAACACCGGGGAGCTGTTTTTT. It yields the protein CASSTSGGSNTGELFF.

CDR3 sequence: CASAGQGQETQYF. The CDR3 DNA follows: TGCGCCAGCGCGGGACAGGGGCAAGAGACCCAGTACTTC. The chain uses TRBV5-1 and TRBJ2-5; 10 bases line up with TRBD1. Trimming at V came to 7 bases and at J to 2 bases, leaving 2 bases not matched to a gene. The CDR3 length is 13 residues. CDR1 is SGHRS and CDR2 is YFSETQ in the germline V gene.

V and J are TRBV5-6 and TRBJ1-1, with a weak D call TRBD1 (5 bases). The V end lost 2 bases, the J end lost 1 base, and 12 bases lay between the germline ends. Germline assignment: CDR1 SGHDT and CDR2 YYEEEE. The CDR3 contains 15 residues. The CDR3 bases are TGTGCCAGCAGCTTATTAACAGGCACGAACACTGAAGCTTTCTTT. It yields the protein CASSLLTGTNTEAFF.

The genes are TRBV4-2 and TRBJ1-2; 9 positions agree with TRBD1. CDR1 and CDR2 from the germline V gene are LGHNA and YNFKEQ. Germline trimming cut 1 base from V and 8 bases from J; bases unmatched to any gene: 11. The CDR3 runs to 16 residues. The CDR3 loop reads CASSQGRTGQGGGYTF. In DNA form, the CDR3 reads TGTGCCAGCAGCCAAGGGCGTACGGGACAGGGTGGCGGCTACACCTTC.

This clone was seen just once. This sequence joins TRBV5-4 and TRBJ1-1, with D maybe TRBD1 (5 bases). The CDR3 is 14 amino acids. Between the trimmed V and J ends, which lost 0 bases and 1 base, there was a span of 7 bases. Per the germline V gene, CDR1 is SGHNT and CDR2 is YYREEE (reference sequence). In DNA, the CDR3 is TGTGCCAGCAGCTTGGGGGGCAAGAACACTGAAGCTTTCTTT. This sequence encodes CASSLGGKNTEAFF. The full variable domain, in which reference TRBV5-4 and TRBJ1-1 provide the parts outside the CDR3, is ETGVTQSPTHLIKTRGQQVTLRCSSQSGHNTVSWYQQALGQGPQFIFQYYREEENGRGNFPPRFSGLQFPNYSSELNVNALELDDSALYLCASSLGGKNTEAFFGQGTRLTVV.

This chain joins TRBV12-3 or TRBV12-4 and TRBJ1-4; D ambiguous. There are 13 residues in the CDR3. The ends were cut back, 6 bases at V and 8 bases at J, with 13 bases in the middle. This chain's CDR3 is CASSRGIREKLFF. The CDR3 DNA is TGTGCCAGCAGCCGAGGGATCAGAGAAAAACTGTTTTTT.

The V call is TRBV2, the J call TRBJ2-2; a weak D match, TRBD1 (5 bases). CDR1 and CDR2 (germline): SNHLY, FYNNEI. The CDR3 length is 14 residues. V was pared by 6 bases and J by 1 base, with 9 bases between. In nucleotides, the CDR3 is TGTGCCAGCAGAAGGGGTGGGAACACCGGGGAGCTGTTTTTT. Residues: CASRRGGNTGELFF.

The chain links TRBV3-1 (or the pseudogene TRBV3-2) to TRBJ1-5; TRBD1 aligns across 9 bases. Losses at the gene ends were 4 bases for V and 6 bases for J; bases not matched to a gene: 7. Germline assignment: CDR1 LGHDT and CDR2 YNNKEL (reference sequence). This CDR3 comprises 15 residues. CDR3 loop: CASSPGQGNSQPQHF. CDR3 bases: TGTGCCAGCAGCCCTGGACAGGGGAACAGTCAGCCCCAGCATTTT.

The CDR3 is CASRPGTGGNEKLFF. The CDR3 nucleotides read TGTGCCAGCAGACCCGGGACAGGGGGGAATGAAAAACTGTTTTTT. The rearrangement uses TRBV3-1 (or the pseudogene TRBV3-2) and TRBJ1-4, with 11 bases identical to TRBD1. Unmatched junction bases numbered 5, after V lost 6 bases and J lost 5 bases. The CDR3 runs to 15 residues. Germline V gives CDR1 LGHDT, CDR2 YNNKEL (reference sequence).

This clone was observed a single time. The rearrangement uses TRBV4-1 and TRBJ2-6; D might be TRBD2 (5 bases). The germline V and J ends were trimmed by 2 bases and 0 bases, with 17 bases remaining between them. The CDR3 runs to 19 residues. Germline lookup yields CDR1 MGHRA and CDR2 YSYEKL. The CDR3 spells CASSQQPGSEVSGANVLTF. CDR3 bases: TGCGCCAGCAGCCAACAACCGGGATCGGAGGTCTCTGGGGCCAACGTCCTGACTTTC.

The chain links TRBV5-1 to TRBJ2-1, with a weak D call TRBD2 (5 bases). The germline CDR1 and CDR2 sequences are SGHRS and YFSETQ. This CDR3 is built from 13 residues. Trimming removed 4 bases at V and 8 bases at J, with 13 bases between. The CDR3 coding sequence is TGCGCCAGCAGCGAGCCTGGGAGCGATGAGCAGTTCTTC. This sequence encodes CASSEPGSDEQFF.

This clone has more than one count but fewer than ten. The chain joins TRBV7-9 to TRBJ1-1, with a possible D match to TRBD1 (6 bases). CDR1 is SEHNR, CDR2 FQNEAQ, per germline (reference sequence). This CDR3 has 13 amino acids. V lost 3 bases and J 8 bases, leaving 13 bases between the germline ends. The CDR3 here is CASSLAGTSEAFF. The CDR3 nucleotides read TGTGCCAGCAGCTTGGCCGGGACAAGCGAAGCTTTCTTT.

This rearrangement joins TRBV7-8 to TRBJ1-2, with 7 bases identical to TRBD1. Germline V gene lookup returns CDR1 SGHVS and CDR2 FQNEAQ. This CDR3 region has 11 residues. The V gene end was trimmed by 3 bases and the J gene end by 9 bases; junction bases not matched to a gene: 1. The CDR3 DNA reads TGTGCCAGCAGCTTGGGACAGAGCTACACCTTC. Amino acids: CASSLGQSYTF.

V is TRBV5-4 and J is TRBJ1-2, with unresolved D. The length of the CDR3 is 12 residues. Germline V gene sequence: CDR1 SGHNT, CDR2 YYREEE (reference sequence). Trimming took 7 bases from V and 0 from J, leaving 7 bases between them. CDR3 in DNA: TGTGCCAGCTTCTCTCCTAACTATGGCTACACCTTC. Its translation is CASFSPNYGYTF. The variable domain in full, completed from reference TRBV5-4 and TRBJ1-2, reads ETGVTQSPTHLIKTRGQQVTLRCSSQSGHNTVSWYQQALGQGPQFIFQYYREEENGRGNFPPRFSGLQFPNYSSELNVNALELDDSALYLCASFSPNYGYTFGSGTRLTVV.

The chain has TRBV6-5 and TRBJ2-7, with D possibly TRBD2 on 5 matching bases. Germline V CDR1 and CDR2: MNHEY, SVGAGI. The V end lost 6 bases, the J end lost 2 bases, and 11 bases lay between the germline ends. The length of the CDR3 is 13 residues. CDR3 sequence reads: CASRRARTYEQYF. The DNA for the CDR3 is TGTGCCAGCAGGCGGGCAAGGACCTACGAGCAGTACTTC.

V usage is TRBV11-2 and J usage is TRBJ2-7; maybe TRBD1 (5 bases). CDR3 length equals 12 residues. Per the germline V gene, CDR1 is SGHAT and CDR2 is FQNNGV. Trimming took off 5 bases at V and 3 bases at J, with 8 bases between the two ends. The DNA of the CDR3 is TGTGCCAGCAGCCAGGGTCACTACGAGCAGTACTTC. Encoded protein: CASSQGHYEQYF.

V and J are TRBV7-2 and TRBJ1-1; 8 nucleotides agree with TRBD1. This CDR3 spans 15 amino acids. Looked up from germline, CDR1 is SGHTA and CDR2 is FQGNSA. Trimming at V came to 5 bases and at J to 1 base, leaving 6 bases not matched to a gene. CDR3 in DNA: TGTGCCAGCAGCATCAGCAGGGGGCCGAACACTGAAGCTTTCTTT. It encodes CASSISRGPNTEAFF.

V usage is TRBV7-3 and J usage is TRBJ1-1, with D maybe TRBD1 (5 bases). The germline gives CDR1 SGHTA, CDR2 FQGTGA. The V gene lost 5 bases and the J gene lost 1 base, with 8 bases spanning the gap. This CDR3 region has 13 residues. In DNA form, the CDR3 reads TGTGCCAGCAGCCCCGGACAGAACACTGAAGCTTTCTTT. It is translated as CASSPGQNTEAFF.

The V and J genes are TRBV19 and TRBJ1-4; 7 bases match TRBD1. CDR1 and CDR2 (germline): LNHDA, SQIVND (reference sequence). J gave up 5 bases and V 4 bases, and 10 bases lay outside the gene matches. This CDR3 has 16 amino acids. Written as DNA, the CDR3 is TGTGCCAGTAGTAGATTAGGACAGGTTCGCAATGAAAAACTGTTTTTT. This translates into CASSRLGQVRNEKLFF.

The count of this clone is one. The same CDR3 is also encoded by other DNA sequences in this sample. The CDR3 here is CSVRGYNEQFF. CDR3 in DNA: TGCAGCGTTCGAGGTTACAATGAGCAGTTCTTC. This chain joins TRBV29-1 and TRBJ2-1; no clear D gene. This CDR3 region has 11 residues. V dropped 5 bases and J dropped 4 bases, with 6 bases sitting between them. Germline V gene data show CDR1 as SQVTM and CDR2 as ANQGSEA.